This T cell receptor beta chain originates from a study of blood T cell repertoires in COVID-19. The wider study: PBMCs, B-cell-depleted T cells, or T cells provided the cDNA or gDNA that made up the material.

Trimming left V 3 bases short and J 4 bases short, with 10 bases between. The CDR3 runs 14 residues. Germline V gene sequence: CDR1 MDHEN, CDR2 SYDVKM. How the authors handled the data: Estimation of nucleated cell counts relied on the amplification of reference gene primers. Profiled with immunoSEQ multiplex PCR; TCRdb holds only in-frame clones, not every one. D and trimming were read from the DNA, whereas the V and J calls and clone size are those reported in that table. The table has 150,000 to 200,000 clones, 86% seen once. The rearrangement joins TRBV28 to TRBJ1-5, with TRBD1 as a possible D gene (5 bases). The sequenced sample consisted of peripheral blood. This clonotype originated in a woman aged 60 to 75 with COVID-19, enrolled during active disease. The CDR3: CASSLAQVNQPQHF. The CDR3 coding sequence is TGTGCCAGCAGTTTGGCACAGGTAAATCAGCCCCAGCATTTT.